Below are 5 T cell receptor beta chains sequenced from a single sample in a study of graft-versus-host responses after intestinal transplantation. Generated by immunoSEQ multiplex PCR, the TCRdb table keeps only in-frame clones and is missing some. In the table there are tens of thousands of clones, around 90% of which are singletons. Antigen specificity for these receptors is unknown. The sample consisted of unstimulated CD4+ T cells sorted from spleen or lymph node cells, taken before intestinal transplant. These receptors all come from a human donor who received an intestinal transplant.

The gene calls are TRBV4-1 and TRBJ2-7; 9 nucleotides agree with TRBD1. The germline CDR1 and CDR2 sequences are MGHRA and YSYEKL. V dropped 4 bases and J dropped 3; count of bases not matched to a gene: 7. The length of the CDR3 is 15 residues. The CDR3 DNA reads TGCGCCAGCAGCCGCGACAGGGGGGTCTTCTACGAGCAGTACTTC. The encoded protein is CASSRDRGVFYEQYF.

V is TRBV29-1 and J is TRBJ1-2, with D tentatively TRBD1 (5 bases). CDR1 and CDR2 from the germline V gene are SQVTM and ANQGSEA. The CDR3 covers 15 residues. The ends were cut back, 2 bases at V and 3 bases at J, with 16 bases in the middle. Here the CDR3 DNA reads TGCAGCGTTGAATCGGGGGGATTGGAAGACTATGGCTACACCTTC. It encodes CSVESGGLEDYGYTF.

The chain uses TRBV6-1 and TRBJ1-1, with 10 bases aligning to TRBD1. The V segment lost 9 bases and the J segment 1 base; nucleotides outside the gene matches: 5. The germline V gene has CDR1 MNHNS and CDR2 SASEGT. The CDR3 has 14 amino acids. CDR3 region: CASVRQGANTEAFF. CDR3 coding DNA: TGTGCCAGTGTTCGACAGGGGGCGAACACTGAAGCTTTCTTT.

The chain recombines TRBV6-6 with TRBJ1-1; 11 nucleotides match TRBD1. This CDR3 region has 15 residues. Trimming took 2 bases from V and 7 from J; bases not matched to a gene: 6. Germline V gene data show CDR1 as MNHNY and CDR2 as SVGAGI (reference sequence). The CDR3 region has the DNA TGTGCCAGCAGTTACCGAGGACAGGGGGCTGTTGAAGCTTTCTTT. It is translated as CASSYRGQGAVEAFF.

This clone was picked up a small number of times. The chain carries TRBV6-1 and TRBJ1-2; 8 bases map to TRBD1. Per the germline V gene, CDR1 is MNHNS and CDR2 is SASEGT. There are 15 residues in the CDR3. V shed 1 base and J 4 bases; nucleotides not matched to a gene: 5. The DNA of the CDR3 is TGTGCCAGCAGTGAAGGGCAGGGGGCTTTCTATGGCTACACCTTC. It specifies CASSEGQGAFYGYTF.